Shown below are 9 T cell receptor beta chains from a single sample sequenced in a study of spatial heterogeneity in lung cancer. Regarding the study as a whole: Counts of expanded intratumoral alpha and beta TCRs tracked tumor mutation counts.

The time point here: sample taken at primary tumor resection. The antigens these receptors bind are not known. TCRdb called the 5' RACE reads again in MiXCR, with one record for every CDR3 protein. The repertoire holds about 6,000 distinct CDR3 sequences, with approximately 14% as singletons. Sequencing used lung tumor tissue, obtained at surgery. All receptors come from a male donor with early-stage non-small cell lung cancer.

About this clonotype itself: This beta chain lies outside the target of a library built for alpha chains; its clone size means little. The V and J genes are TRBV6-2 or TRBV6-3 and TRBJ2-7, with 8 bases identical to TRBD1. The CDR3 length is 13 residues. V trimming: 6 bases; J trimming: 4 bases; junction bases outside the gene matches: 5. The germline V gene encodes CDR1 MNHEY and CDR2 SVGEGT. Here the CDR3 reads CASSQTGDYEQYF. The DNA for the CDR3 is TGTGCCAGCAGCCAGACAGGGGATTACGAGCAGTACTTC.

This clonotype is medium-sized within its sample. Little can be read into the size of this beta chain, an off-target read in a library designed for alpha chains. The chain links TRBV7-9 to TRBJ1-1; D may be TRBD1 (6 bases). Germline loops: CDR1 SEHNR, CDR2 FQNEAQ (reference sequence). The CDR3 covers 15 residues. Trimming left V 5 bases short and J 0 bases short, with 13 bases between. CDR3 sequence (DNA): TGTGCCAGCAGCCGGACAGATACATTGAACACTGAAGCTTTCTTT. Amino acid sequence: CASSRTDTLNTEAFF.

This clonotype is deemed medium-sized. In a library made to pick up alpha chains, this beta chain is a stray read with a size that means little. Here the CDR3 reads CSARDPWEGGSTDTQYF. For the CDR3, the DNA is TGCAGTGCTAGAGATCCGTGGGAAGGCGGGAGCACAGATACGCAGTATTTT. The chain has TRBV20-1 and TRBJ2-3, with a weak D call TRBD2 (5 bases). CDR1 and CDR2 from the germline V gene are DFQATT and SNEGSKA (reference sequence). This CDR3 is built from 17 residues. The ends were cut back, 0 bases at V and 0 bases at J, with 16 bases in the middle.

This clonotype was counted many times. This beta chain slipped into a library made for alpha chains as a stray read, so its size is not meaningful. The chain is built from TRBV2 and TRBJ2-3; D is unclear. CDR3 length: 13 residues. Germline V lookup: CDR1 SNHLY, CDR2 FYNNEI. Trimming shortened V by 6 bases and J by 2 bases, and 9 bases separated the two germline ends. The CDR3 DNA sequence: TGTGCCAGCAGGGGCGGATTCACAGATACGCAGTATTTT. Amino acids: CASRGGFTDTQYF.

Sample share makes this clonotype medium-sized (0.01 to 0.1%). Little can be read into the size of this beta chain, an off-target read in a library designed for alpha chains. This chain links TRBV5-1 with TRBJ2-1; the match to TRBD1 covers 11 bases. The junction had 3 bases not matched to a gene; V was cut back by 4 bases and J by 9 bases. Per germline, CDR1 SGHRS and CDR2 YFSETQ. The CDR3 runs to 13 residues. The CDR3 DNA follows: TGCGCCAGCAGCCTTGGGACAGGGGGTGAGCAGTTCTTC. Translating gives CASSLGTGGEQFF.

This clonotype is judged medium-sized. This beta chain is an unintended read in a library built for alpha chains; its size means little. The V call is TRBV29-1, the J call TRBJ2-7; D is possibly TRBD1 (5 bases). CDR3 size: 16 residues. The germline gives CDR1 SQVTM, CDR2 ANQGSEA. V was pared by 4 bases and J by 0 bases, with 19 bases between. The CDR3 DNA follows: TGCAGCGTTGCGGCGCCAACTGGGGCCTTCTCCTACGAGCAGTACTTC. Its translation: CSVAAPTGAFSYEQYF.

On this clonotype: The library was built for alpha chains, so this beta chain is an off-target read and its size means little. The rearrangement uses TRBV27 and TRBJ2-7, with D uncertain. The CDR3 sequence is 12 residues long. Germline values: CDR1 MNHEY, CDR2 SMNVEV (reference sequence). V shed 0 bases and J shed 5 bases, with 5 bases lying between them. This CDR3 reads CASSLSGNEQYF. CDR3 DNA sequence: TGTGCCAGCAGTTTATCGGGGAACGAGCAGTACTTC.

Relative to its sample, this clonotype is medium-sized (0.01 to 0.1%). Since the library was made to target alpha chains, this beta chain is a stray read and its abundance is not meaningful. The rearrangement joins TRBV9 to TRBJ2-3; D is unresolved. The germline CDR1 and CDR2 sequences are SGDLS and YYNGEE. This CDR3 is 13 amino acids long. The V end was cut by 0 bases, the J end by 4 bases, with 6 bases between. CDR3 protein: CASSVVSADTQYF. The CDR3 coding sequence is TGTGCCAGCAGCGTAGTTTCGGCAGATACGCAGTATTTT. Drawing the rest from reference TRBV9 and TRBJ2-3, the complete variable domain is DSGVTQTPKHLITATGQRVTLRCSPRSGDLSVYWYQQSLDQGLQFLIQYYNGEERAKGNILERFSAQQFPDLHSELNLSSLELGDSALYFCASSVVSADTQYFGPGTRLTVL.

This clonotype was seen ten or more times. In a library made to pick up alpha chains, this beta chain is a stray read with a size that means little. V usage is TRBV7-3 and J usage is TRBJ2-1; D possibly corresponds to TRBD2 (5 bases). Per germline, CDR1 SGHTA and CDR2 FQGTGA. V lost 2 bases, J lost 6 bases, and 8 bases lay in between. This CDR3 comprises 13 residues. CDR3 loop: CASSLGLANEQFF. CDR3 DNA sequence: TGTGCCAGCAGCTTAGGCCTAGCCAATGAGCAGTTCTTC.